A selection of T cell receptor beta chains follows, all from one sample in a study of cytomegalovirus exposure and HLA in healthy donors. Clones were read by immunoSEQ multiplex PCR, and TCRdb kept only the in-frame ones, dropping some. The top ten clones hold roughly 6.2% of a sample with 150,000 to 200,000 clones, less than 90% of them seen once. Sequenced: PBMCs. Source of these receptors: a male donor in good health and CMV-seropositive. The CDR3 runs from the conserved cysteine through the conserved F or W. The D gene is left open where the match is weak. Rows give clone size only sometimes, using once, few, many, or a class for an expanded clone.

>TRBJ1-2|-|TRBV4-1|-
TGCGCCAGCAGCCGGGGGGGAGTAGCCATTAACTATGGCTACACCTTC
CASSRGGVAINYGYTF
>TRBJ2-2|-|TRBV21-1|-
TGTGCCAGCAAAGGACTAGCGGGAGCCTCGAAGTATACCGGGGAGCTGTTTTTT
CASKGLAGASKYTGELFF
>TRBJ1-1|-|TRBV5-1|-
TGCGCCAGCAGCTCCGGGGGGGGGAACACTGAAGCTTTCTTT
CASSSGGGNTEAFF
>TRBJ1-4|TRBD1|TRBV9|-
TGTGCCAGCAGCAAAGGGACAGGGGGCGCGAATGAAAAACTGTTTTTT
CASSKGTGGANEKLFF
>TRBJ2-5|TRBD2|TRBV15|-
TGTGCCACCAGCGTTGCCGGGACTAGCGGGAGAGGAGAGACCCAGTACTTC
CATSVAGTSGRGETQYF
>TRBJ1-2|-|TRBV4-2|-
TGTGCCAGCAGCCAACCGACAGCCCTGAGGTATGGCTACACCTTC
CASSQPTALRYGYTF
>TRBJ1-5|-|TRBV5-1|-
TGCGCCAGCAGCTTGGGGCGACCCGACGCAGGGGGCAATCAGCCCCAGCATTTT
CASSLGRPDAGGNQPQHF
>TRBJ2-1|-|TRBV7-6|-
TGTGCCAGCAGCTTAACCGGGAACCCCGAAGCCGATGAGCAGTTCTTC
CASSLTGNPEADEQFF
>TRBJ2-3|-|TRBV5-4|-
TGTGCCAGCAGCTTTCGGACAGCGGATACGCAGTATTTT
CASSFRTADTQYF
>TRBJ2-7|-|TRBV2|few
TGTGCCGGGGGCAGGGCGGAGGTGGGCGAGCAGTACTTC
CAGGRAEVGEQYF
>TRBJ1-6|-|TRBV19|-
TGTGCCAGTAGTTCCACAGGAAATAATTCACCCCTCCACTTT
CASSSTGNNSPLHF
>TRBJ2-1|-|TRBV16|-
TGTGCCAGCAGCCAATCTGCTAGCGACCTCAATGAGCAGTTCTTC
CASSQSASDLNEQFF
>TRBJ2-7|TRBD1|TRBV7-9|-
TGTGCCAGCAGCTTCGGGTCGGGTAGGGGGCACTCCTACGAGCAGTACTTC
CASSFGSGRGHSYEQYF
>TRBJ1-4|-|TRBV19|-
TGTGCCAGTAGTATACGGGGGGGCGGTGAAAAACTGTTTTTT
CASSIRGGGEKLFF
>TRBJ2-3|-|TRBV7-8|-
TGTGCCAGCAGCTTAGCTGGCGGCCCGCGCACAGATACGCAGTATTTT
CASSLAGGPRTDTQYF
>TRBJ1-1|-|TRBV19|-
TGTGCCAGTAGTATAATCAGGTCCGAAGAAGCTTTCTTT
CASSIIRSEEAFF
>TRBJ2-5|TRBD2|TRBV6-5|-
TGTGCCAGCAGTATCGGACTAGGACAAGAGACCCAGTACTTC
CASSIGLGQETQYF
>TRBJ2-3|TRBD1|TRBV5-1|-
TGCGCCAGCAGCCTCTTACAGGGGGCAAAAGATACGCAGTATTTT
CASSLLQGAKDTQYF
>TRBJ2-3|-|TRBV5-4|-
TGTGCCAGCAGCTATCCTACTAGTAGACGTAGCACAGATACGCAGTATTTT
CASSYPTSRRSTDTQYF
>TRBJ1-2|-|TRBV7-9|-
TGTGCCAGCAGCCCCCAGGCTACGGGGTTC
CASSPQATGF
>TRBJ2-3|TRBD2|TRBV19|-
TGTGCCAGTAGAAAAACGGGACTAGCGGGAGGCCTGAGTTCCACAGATACGCAGTATTTT
CASRKTGLAGGLSSTDTQYF
>TRBJ2-7|-|TRBV5-5|-
TGTGCCAGCAGCTCAGACAGCTACGAGCAGTACTTC
CASSSDSYEQYF
>TRBJ2-5|TRBD2|TRBV7-2|-
TGTGCCAGCAGCTTAGCGAGGGGACTAGGGCGGGAGACCCAGTACTTC
CASSLARGLGRETQYF
>TRBJ2-7|TRBD1|TRBV5-1|-
TGCGCCAGCTTCCCGGGACAGGGCACCTACGAGCAGTACTTC
CASFPGQGTYEQYF
>TRBJ2-7|TRBD2|TRBV5-1|-
TGCGCCAGCACCTTTGCCGGGGGGGAGGGCCATTACGAGCAGTACTTC
CASTFAGGEGHYEQYF
>TRBJ2-3|-|TRBV11-3|-
TGTGCCAGCAGCCCCCTCACCGGGACATTAAGCACAGATACGCAGTATTTT
CASSPLTGTLSTDTQYF
>TRBJ1-1|TRBD1|TRBV25-1|-
TGTGCCAGCAGTGACTGGGACAGGCAGAACACTGAAGCTTTCTTT
CASSDWDRQNTEAFF
>TRBJ2-2|-|TRBV4-2|few
TGTGCCAGCAGCCAAGATCTAGGACTTAACACCGGGGAGCTGTTTTTT
CASSQDLGLNTGELFF
>TRBJ2-2|TRBD2|TRBV19|-
TGTGCCAGTAGTATTGGTCTAGCGGGAGACAGCACCGGGGAGCTGTTTTTT
CASSIGLAGDSTGELFF
>TRBJ2-2|-|TRBV19|-
TGTGCCAGTAGTATCCCTTACACCGGGGAGCTGTTTTTT
CASSIPYTGELFF
>TRBJ2-7|-|TRBV4-1|-
TGCGCCAGCAGCCAGTACGGCGGCAGCTCCTACGAGCAGTACTTC
CASSQYGGSSYEQYF
>TRBJ2-2|TRBD2|TRBV6-1|-
TGTGCCAGCAGTGAAGGGAGGGGACTAGCGGGCACCGGGGAGCTGTTTTTT
CASSEGRGLAGTGELFF
>TRBJ1-6|TRBD1|TRBV2|-
TGTGCCAGCCACCGGGACAGGGGGAACTCACCCCTCCACTTT
CASHRDRGNSPLHF
>TRBJ2-3|-|TRBV27|-
TGTGCCAGCAGTTCCTCGCTAGCGACAGATACGCAGTATTTT
CASSSSLATDTQYF
>TRBJ2-7|-|TRBV11-3|-
TGTGCCAGCAGCCGTGGGCAGGAGCAGTACTTC
CASSRGQEQYF
>TRBJ1-2|TRBD1|TRBV6-5|-
TGTGCCAGCAGCACCTCGGACAGGGGGCCCGGCTACACCTTC
CASSTSDRGPGYTF
>TRBJ2-4|-|TRBV5-1|-
TGCGCCAGCAGCTCCGGAGAGGGCAGCAAAAACATTCAGTACTTC
CASSSGEGSKNIQYF
>TRBJ2-3|-|TRBV30|-
TGTGCCTGGACTAGCTCCCCAGATACGCAGTATTTT
CAWTSSPDTQYF
>TRBJ2-7|-|TRBV18|-
TGTGCCAGCTCACCACAGTCCAACAGCCCCGAGCAGTACTTC
CASSPQSNSPEQYF
>TRBJ1-6|-|TRBV10-3|-
TGTGCCATCAGTGAAACGGGAGACAGAAATTCACCCCTCCACTTT
CAISETGDRNSPLHF
>TRBJ1-2|TRBD1|TRBV19|once
TGTGCCAGTAGTACCCAGAAACAGGGGACAGTTGGCTACACCTTC
CASSTQKQGTVGYTF
>TRBJ1-1|-|TRBV11-2|-
TGTGCCAGCAGCTTCCGACAGGAAACTGAAGCTTTCTTT
CASSFRQETEAFF
>TRBJ2-1|TRBD2|TRBV7-3|-
TGTGCCAGCAGCTCCCTAACTAGCGCCTCCTCTGGGGGGGAGCAGTTCTTC
CASSSLTSASSGGEQFF
>TRBJ2-7|-|TRBV23-1|few
TGCGCCAGCAGTCAAAAATACCGGGAGCCAATCCACTACGAGCAGTACTTC
CASSQKYREPIHYEQYF
>TRBJ1-1|TRBD1|TRBV4-1|-
TGCGCCAGCAGCCAAGAGGGACAGATGAACACTGAAGCTTTCTTT
CASSQEGQMNTEAFF
>TRBJ2-7|TRBD2|TRBV5-6|-
TGTGCCAGCAGGGGGGGTAGCGGGGAAAACTCCTACGAGCAGTACTTC
CASRGGSGENSYEQYF
>TRBJ1-1|TRBD1|TRBV14|-
TGTGCCAGCAGCCAAGAACACAGGGGTAGGACTGAAGCTTTCTTT
CASSQEHRGRTEAFF
>TRBJ2-2|TRBD1|TRBV29-1|-
TGCAGCGCCGCAGGGGGCGGCGGCACCGGGGAGCTGTTTTTT
CSAAGGGGTGELFF
>TRBJ2-7|-|TRBV6-5|few
TGTGCCAGCAGTTACTCCTGGGGAGGTAGCTCCTACGAGCAGTACTTC
CASSYSWGGSSYEQYF
>TRBJ2-7|-|TRBV5-6|-
TGTGCCAGCAGCTTGGTACGGGGCGAGCAGTACTTC
CASSLVRGEQYF
>TRBJ2-3|TRBD1|TRBV6-1|-
TGTGCCAGCAGTGGGACAGGGCCCACAGATACGCAGTATTTT
CASSGTGPTDTQYF
>TRBJ2-7|-|TRBV6-5|-
TGTGCCAGCAGTTACTCCCCAGCGACCTACGAGCAGTACTTC
CASSYSPATYEQYF
>TRBJ2-5|TRBD2|TRBV7-9|-
TGTGCCAGCAGCCGGGAGGCTCCAGAGACCCAGTACTTC
CASSREAPETQYF
>TRBJ2-1|TRBD2|TRBV6-5|-
TGTGCCAGTACTAGCGGCTCCTACAATGAGCAGTTCTTC
CASTSGSYNEQFF
>TRBJ2-1|-|TRBV7-9|-
TGTTCCAGCAGCTGGGCCCCCTCTAGCCAGTGGCCCTACAATGAGCAGTTCTTC
CSSSWAPSSQWPYNEQFF